What follows are 27 T cell receptor beta chains derived from one specimen sequenced in a study of CD8 T cells in ankylosing spondylitis. The study's findings and limits: Ankylosing spondylitis blood appeared to carry a characteristic TCR beta motif of under ten highly homologous variants.

TCRdb re-called the 5' RACE reads through MiXCR, storing one row per CDR3 protein. This table has 450,000 to 550,000 distinct CDR3 sequences, about 5% appearing once. Which antigens these TCRs recognize remains unknown. The sequenced sample was blood, either unsorted or a sorted T cell fraction (not recorded which). These TCRs come from a male donor with ankylosing spondylitis.

This clonotype was seen repeatedly, ten times or more. The chain uses TRBV20-1 and TRBJ2-7; TRBD2 aligns across 7 bases. Per germline, CDR1 DFQATT and CDR2 SNEGSKA (reference sequence). V lost 5 bases to trimming and J lost 2 bases; unmatched junction nucleotides: 6. The CDR3 spans 13 residues. CDR3 sequence reads: CSAGGGVPYEQYF. The CDR3 DNA is TGCAGTGCTGGTGGGGGGGTCCCCTACGAGCAGTACTTC.

Only a few counts were recorded for this clonotype. Here the CDR3 reads CSVATSGSEQYF. DNA of the CDR3: TGCAGCGTTGCGACTAGCGGGAGCGAGCAGTACTTC. V is TRBV29-1 and J is TRBJ2-7, with 12 nucleotides matching TRBD2. V lost 4 bases, J lost 6 bases, and 1 base stayed unmatched. This CDR3 spans 12 amino acids. The V gene's germline CDR1 is SQVTM and CDR2 ANQGSEA.

This clonotype appeared many times. The CDR3 sequence is CSAKHWTSGSTDTQYF. Written as DNA, the CDR3 is TGCAGTGCAAAACACTGGACTAGCGGAAGCACAGATACGCAGTATTTT. The chain couples TRBV20-1 to TRBJ2-3; TRBD2 agrees at 10 bases. V shed 6 bases, J shed 0 bases, and the junction held 9 bases outside the gene matches. Germline lookup yields CDR1 DFQATT and CDR2 SNEGSKA (reference sequence). CDR3 length equals 16 residues.

This clonotype was seen repeatedly, ten times or more. This sequence joins TRBV27 and TRBJ1-2; maybe TRBD1 (5 bases). CDR3 length: 14 amino acids. Germline CDR1 and CDR2: MNHEY and SMNVEV (reference sequence). Trimming took off 2 bases at V and 4 bases at J, with 11 bases between the two ends. CDR3 amino acids: CASSLDTRVYGYTF. CDR3 coding DNA: TGTGCCAGCAGTTTAGATACCAGGGTCTATGGCTACACCTTC.

The sample holds many counts of this clonotype. This chain links TRBV28 with TRBJ2-1; 10 bases agree with TRBD2. CDR3 length equals 18 residues. Germline V gene lookup returns CDR1 MDHEN and CDR2 SYDVKM. V was clipped by 6 bases and J by 7 bases; unmatched bases: 18. DNA for the CDR3: TGTGCCAGCAGCCCCTACGACTTTAGCGGGAGGTTTCGTAATGAGCAGTTCTTC. It yields the protein CASSPYDFSGRFRNEQFF.

Ten or more counts support this clonotype. J is TRBJ2-1 and V is TRBV27; D might be TRBD2 (7 bases). There are 11 residues in the CDR3. V lost 5 bases to trimming and J lost 12 bases, with 11 bases between them. CDR1 is MNHEY and CDR2 is SMNVEV in the germline V gene (reference sequence). The CDR3 region has the DNA TGTGCCAGCAGTACTCGGGGGGCGCAGTTCTTC. It encodes CASSTRGAQFF.

In this sample, this clonotype turned up many times. V and J are TRBV7-9 and TRBJ1-1; D is perhaps TRBD1 (6 bases). CDR3 size: 15 residues. CDR1 and CDR2 from the germline V gene are SEHNR and FQNEAQ (reference sequence). Trimming stripped 8 bases from V and 5 bases from J, with 21 bases between. CDR3 DNA: TGTGCCAGCGTATTCATAGGGGGAGTGGGGACTGAAGCTTTCTTT. The encoded protein is CASVFIGGVGTEAFF.

This clonotype was seen only a few times. The chain uses TRBV11-2 and TRBJ2-7; D perhaps matches TRBD2 (6 bases). Per the germline V gene, CDR1 is SGHAT and CDR2 is FQNNGV. V shed 3 bases and J shed 2 bases, with 20 bases lying between them. The CDR3 totals 17 residues. The CDR3 is CASSFPPNRGMPYEQYF. The DNA of the CDR3 is TGTGCCAGCAGCTTCCCACCCAATCGGGGGATGCCCTACGAGCAGTACTTC.

The table lists this clonotype with many counts. V is TRBV6-1 and J is TRBJ1-2; D uncertain. Germline CDR1 and CDR2: MNHNS and SASEGT. V was pared by 7 bases and J by 3 bases, with 12 bases between. The CDR3 spans 13 residues. The CDR3 protein is CASTERTDYGYTF. CDR3 in DNA: TGTGCCAGCACCGAAAGAACAGACTATGGCTACACCTTC.

This clonotype has ten or more counts. J is TRBJ1-1 and V is TRBV12-3 or TRBV12-4; D is undetermined. Trimming removed 3 bases at V and 5 bases at J, with 10 bases between. The CDR3 consists of 13 residues. The chain's CDR3 is CASSLREMTEAFF. The DNA for the CDR3 is TGTGCCAGCAGTTTGAGGGAAATGACTGAAGCTTTCTTT.

In this sample, this clonotype turned up many times. The chain carries TRBV5-1 and TRBJ1-1; 7 positions agree with TRBD1. In germline, CDR1 is SGHRS, CDR2 YFSETQ. The CDR3 contains 14 residues. V lost 4 bases, J lost 0 bases, and 3 bases stayed unmatched. Here the CDR3 DNA reads TGCGCCAGCAGCGACGGGACAGTGAACACTGAAGCTTTCTTT. This gives the protein CASSDGTVNTEAFF.

This clonotype has ten or more counts. V usage is TRBV5-1 and J usage is TRBJ1-1; D uncertain. The CDR3 is 14 amino acids. Trimming removed 2 bases from V and 1 base from J, with 9 bases in between. The germline V gene has CDR1 SGHRS and CDR2 YFSETQ. CDR3 DNA: TGCGCCAGCAGCTTAACCAGTTGGAACACTGAAGCTTTCTTT. This encodes CASSLTSWNTEAFF.

On this clonotype: A much larger clone differs from this one at a single base, so this may be a read error. The J gene is TRBJ1-1, the V gene TRBV28, with D unclear. The CDR3 sequence is 14 residues long. CDR1 is MDHEN, CDR2 SYDVKM, per germline. The V end was cut by 3 bases, the J end by 9 bases, with 17 bases between. The CDR3 here is CASSFFDRRNQAFF. CDR3 coding DNA: TGTGCCAGCAGTTTCTTCGATCGGCGGAATCAAGCTTTCTTT.

This clonotype was picked up many times. The chain employs TRBV7-9 and TRBJ2-5; TRBD2 matches at 7 bases. In germline, CDR1 is SEHNR, CDR2 FQNEAQ (reference sequence). The CDR3 is 14 residues long. Trimming took 6 bases from V and 2 from J; bases not matched to a gene: 6. In nucleotides, the CDR3 is TGTGCCAGCAGGATATCGGGGGGACAAGAGACCCAGTACTTC. It yields the protein CASRISGGQETQYF.

This clonotype was counted at least ten times. The rearrangement joins TRBV18 to TRBJ2-2, with a possible D match to TRBD1 (5 bases). The CDR3 sequence is 16 residues long. CDR1 and CDR2 (germline): KGHSH, LQKENI. Deletions cut 2 bases from V and 4 bases from J, with 14 bases between. The CDR3 DNA sequence: TGTGCCAGCTCACCATCTCAGGGATACAGCACCGGGGAGCTGTTTTTT. As protein: CASSPSQGYSTGELFF.

This clonotype was recorded many times. The chain uses TRBV4-3 and TRBJ1-3; D gene ambiguous. The V end was cut by 0 bases, the J end by 1 base, with 7 bases between. The CDR3 runs 15 residues. Germline loops: CDR1 LGHNA, CDR2 YSLEER. The CDR3 spells CASSQDMGSGNTIYF. The CDR3 bases are TGCGCCAGCAGCCAAGATATGGGATCTGGAAACACCATATATTTT.

This clonotype was counted many times. V is TRBV5-1 and J is TRBJ2-1; D uncertain. This CDR3 region has 14 residues. Germline V gene sequence: CDR1 SGHRS, CDR2 YFSETQ. V lost 0 bases and J 5 bases, leaving 9 bases between the germline ends. The CDR3 DNA sequence: TGCGCCAGCAGCTTGGTTCGGGCAAACAATGAGCAGTTCTTC. Its translation: CASSLVRANNEQFF.

This clonotype was seen ten or more times. This chain connects TRBV7-8 to TRBJ2-7; the match to TRBD1 covers 8 bases. With 6 bases clipped from V and 2 bases from J, the junction kept 18 bases outside the gene matches. This CDR3 has 18 residues. CDR1 is SGHVS, CDR2 FQNEAQ, per germline. The CDR3 DNA is TGTGCCAGCAGGTACCTTCCCGTTTTCGACAGGGGTCCCTACGAGCAGTACTTC. Protein: CASRYLPVFDRGPYEQYF.

There are many counts of this clonotype. The gene calls are TRBV7-8 and TRBJ1-1, with D possibly matching TRBD1 (6 bases). CDR3 size: 14 residues. CDR1 SGHVS and CDR2 FQNEAQ come from the germline V gene. V shed 1 base and J shed 5 bases, with 11 bases lying between them. The CDR3 here is CASSLVAQGTEAFF. The CDR3, as DNA: TGTGCCAGCAGCTTAGTTGCACAGGGAACTGAAGCTTTCTTT.

This clonotype was counted a few times. V gene TRBV27 combines with J gene TRBJ2-4; D gene uncertain. Per germline, CDR1 MNHEY and CDR2 SMNVEV (reference sequence). Trimming pared 6 bases from V and 0 bases from J, leaving 12 bases between. The CDR3 is made up of 15 amino acids. CDR3 residues: CASRQKFLAKNIQYF. The CDR3 coding sequence is TGTGCCAGCAGACAGAAATTTCTAGCCAAAAACATTCAGTACTTC.

About this clonotype itself: An end of the junction differs from the germline gene, which may be a read error. The J gene is TRBJ2-2, the V gene TRBV5-5, with D tentatively TRBD1 (7 bases). The CDR3 is 14 amino acids. The germline gives CDR1 SGHKS, CDR2 YYEKEE (reference sequence). In nucleotides, the CDR3 is TGTGCCAGCAGCCCTAGGCGGGACAGCTGGGAGCTGCTTTTT. This codes for CASSPRRDSWELLF.

The V call is TRBV18, the J call TRBJ2-7; D is possibly TRBD1 (6 bases). This CDR3 comprises 15 residues. V was cut by 3 bases and J by 3 bases, with 15 bases left in between. Germline CDR1 and CDR2: KGHSH and LQKENI. CDR3 DNA sequence: TGTGCCAGCTCACCGATAACACAGGGAAACTACGAGCAGTACTTC. Protein sequence: CASSPITQGNYEQYF.

This clonotype has ten or more counts. This sequence joins TRBV5-6 and TRBJ2-1; D gene uncertain. Germline V CDR1 and CDR2: SGHDT, YYEEEE. This CDR3 comprises 11 residues. The germline V and J ends were trimmed by 2 bases and 14 bases, with 11 bases remaining between them. Here the CDR3 DNA reads TGTGCCAGCAGCTTACTCGAACGGGAGTTCTTC. Its protein is CASSLLEREFF.

Ten or more counts support this clonotype. CDR3 sequence (DNA): TGCGCCAGCACTCTTGGACAGGGTAACATGAAGGAGCTGTTTTTT. Translating gives CASTLGQGNMKELFF. The chain uses TRBV5-1 and TRBJ2-2, with TRBD1 matching over 8 bases. This CDR3 region has 15 residues. Germline assignment: CDR1 SGHRS and CDR2 YFSETQ. The V gene end was trimmed by 6 bases and the J gene end by 10 bases; junction bases not matched to a gene: 14.

This clonotype was seen many times. The gene calls are TRBV5-1 and TRBJ1-4; 9 bases line up with TRBD1. The V and J ends lost 5 bases and 5 bases, in that order; junction bases with no gene match: 4. The CDR3 has 14 amino acids. Germline CDR1 reads SGHRS; CDR2 reads YFSETQ. The CDR3 protein is CASRPGTGNEKLFF. CDR3 coding DNA: TGCGCCAGCAGGCCCGGGACAGGGAATGAAAAACTGTTTTTT.

This clonotype came up many times. The rearrangement joins TRBV27 to TRBJ2-1; D gene uncertain. CDR3 length: 15 residues. V lost 4 bases to trimming and J lost 0 bases, with 10 bases between them. Looked up from germline, CDR1 is MNHEY and CDR2 is SMNVEV (reference sequence). DNA of the CDR3: TGTGCCAGCAGTTCCCTCGGTGACTCCTACAATGAGCAGTTCTTC. This translates into CASSSLGDSYNEQFF.

About this clonotype itself: This could be a read error, since a much larger clone is one nucleotide away. CDR3 DNA: TGCGCCAGCAGCTACGCAGTTAGCACAGATACGAAGTATTTT. It is translated as CASSYAVSTDTKYF. The chain couples TRBV5-1 to TRBJ2-3; D remains ambiguous. CDR1 is SGHRS, CDR2 YFSETQ, per germline. This CDR3 contains 14 residues.